Shown below are 11 T cell receptor beta chains from a single sample sequenced in a study of shared clonotypes between healthy human individuals. Sequencing used immunoSEQ multiplex PCR; TCRdb keeps in-frame clones, though not all of them. There are 2 million to 3 million clones in the sample; over 85% occur only once, and 0.36% lies in the top ten. The sequenced material came from naive CD4+ T cells from PBMCs. Documented subset: CD45RA+ positively selected. These receptor sequences come from a young man in good health. Some clones in this sample may be carry-over from other donors' samples.

V gene TRBV7-9 combines with J gene TRBJ1-1; a possible D gene is TRBD1 (5 bases). With 5 bases removed from V and 3 bases from J, the gap between germline ends came to 16 bases. In germline, CDR1 is SEHNR, CDR2 FQNEAQ (reference sequence). The CDR3 contains 15 residues. In DNA, the CDR3 is TGTGCCAGCAGCACGGGGGAAGCGGCCCACACTGAAGCTTTCTTT. Translation gives CASSTGEAAHTEAFF.

The chain is built from TRBV6-1 and TRBJ2-7; 9 nucleotides agree with TRBD2. This CDR3 is 15 amino acids long. Germline V CDR1 and CDR2: MNHNS, SASEGT. V lost 2 bases to trimming and J lost 6 bases; unmatched junction nucleotides: 8. The CDR3 sequence is CASSESAGGIFEQYF. Written as DNA, the CDR3 is TGTGCCAGCAGTGAATCCGCGGGAGGGATTTTCGAGCAGTACTTC.

CDR3 residues: CASSPRSGILSYEQYF. As DNA, the CDR3 is TGTGCCAGCAGCCCTCGTAGCGGGATCCTCTCCTACGAGCAGTACTTC. J is TRBJ2-7 and V is TRBV7-2; 8 positions match TRBD2. Per germline, CDR1 SGHTA and CDR2 FQGNSA. CDR3 length equals 16 residues. V dropped 5 bases and J dropped 0; count of bases not matched to a gene: 9.

This chain connects TRBV28 to TRBJ1-3; D remains unclear. There are 15 residues in the CDR3. Germline lookup yields CDR1 MDHEN and CDR2 SYDVKM. Trimming removed 6 bases at V and 1 base at J, with 13 bases between. The CDR3 sequence is CASRLRFGSGNTIYF. In DNA form, the CDR3 reads TGTGCCAGCAGACTAAGATTTGGGTCTGGAAACACCATATATTTT.

About this clone itself: The sample holds other DNA sequences that translate to the same CDR3. The V call is TRBV5-1, the J call TRBJ2-3; 7 bases line up with TRBD1. Looked up from germline, CDR1 is SGHRS and CDR2 is YFSETQ. This CDR3 spans 14 amino acids. V shed 4 bases, J shed 2 bases, and the junction held 4 bases outside the gene matches. As DNA, the CDR3 is TGCGCCAGCAGCCCGGGACAGTCCACAGATACGCAGTATTTT. It is translated as CASSPGQSTDTQYF.

The chain uses TRBV30 and TRBJ2-1; TRBD1 matches 9 bases. Germline CDR1 GTSNPN, CDR2 SVGIG (reference sequence). With V trimmed by 0 bases and J by 5 bases, 5 bases remained unmatched. CDR3 length equals 15 residues. CDR3 protein: CAWSVGTGIHNEQFF. The CDR3, as DNA: TGTGCCTGGAGTGTAGGGACAGGGATCCACAATGAGCAGTTCTTC. The variable domain in full, with the rest retrieved from reference TRBV30 and TRBJ2-1, is SQTIHQWPATLVQPVGSPLSLECTVEGTSNPNLYWYRQAAGRGLQLLFYSVGIGQISSEVPQNLSASRPQDRQFILSSKKLLLSDSGFYLCAWSVGTGIHNEQFFGPGTRLTVL.

This clone was detected only once. This chain uses TRBV6-5 with TRBJ2-7, with 10 bases identical to TRBD2. The J segment lost 4 bases and the V segment lost 2 bases, leaving 8 bases of the junction unmatched. This CDR3 comprises 16 residues. Looked up from germline, CDR1 is MNHEY and CDR2 is SVGAGI. The CDR3 sequence: CASSYRPSGSRYEQYF. The CDR3 DNA reads TGTGCCAGCAGTTACCGGCCTAGCGGGAGTAGGTACGAGCAGTACTTC.

The J gene is TRBJ2-7, the V gene TRBV25-1, with a weak D call TRBD2 (6 bases). CDR1 and CDR2 (germline): MGHDK, SYGVNS. V shed 3 bases and J shed 2 bases, with 8 bases lying between them. The CDR3 consists of 13 residues. This CDR3 reads CASSEGGAYEQYF. The CDR3, as DNA: TGTGCCAGCAGTGAGGGCGGGGCCTACGAGCAGTACTTC.

Here the CDR3 reads CASSVEANGNPYEQYF. The DNA of the CDR3 is TGTGCCAGCAGCGTAGAGGCTAATGGAAACCCCTACGAGCAGTACTTC. The V call is TRBV9, the J call TRBJ2-7; D is unresolved. Trimming stripped 0 bases from V and 2 bases from J, with 15 bases between. The germline CDR1 and CDR2 sequences are SGDLS and YYNGEE. The CDR3 length is 16 residues.

The rearrangement uses TRBV6-5 and TRBJ2-1; D possibly corresponds to TRBD2 (5 bases). V was clipped by 2 bases and J by 6 bases, with 14 bases between them. Germline assignment: CDR1 MNHEY and CDR2 SVGAGI. This CDR3 is built from 15 residues. CDR3 residues: CASSYGSLSANEQFF. For the CDR3, the DNA is TGTGCCAGCAGTTACGGGAGCCTTTCTGCCAATGAGCAGTTCTTC.

The rearrangement joins TRBV5-8 to TRBJ2-1, with TRBD2 matching 9 bases. With 3 bases clipped from V and 3 bases from J, the junction kept 7 bases outside the gene matches. The CDR3 is 16 residues long. Looked up from germline, CDR1 is SGHTS and CDR2 is YDEGEE. The CDR3 spells CASSWGSSGIYNEQFF. CDR3 nucleotide sequence: TGTGCCAGCAGCTGGGGTTCTAGCGGGATCTACAATGAGCAGTTCTTC.